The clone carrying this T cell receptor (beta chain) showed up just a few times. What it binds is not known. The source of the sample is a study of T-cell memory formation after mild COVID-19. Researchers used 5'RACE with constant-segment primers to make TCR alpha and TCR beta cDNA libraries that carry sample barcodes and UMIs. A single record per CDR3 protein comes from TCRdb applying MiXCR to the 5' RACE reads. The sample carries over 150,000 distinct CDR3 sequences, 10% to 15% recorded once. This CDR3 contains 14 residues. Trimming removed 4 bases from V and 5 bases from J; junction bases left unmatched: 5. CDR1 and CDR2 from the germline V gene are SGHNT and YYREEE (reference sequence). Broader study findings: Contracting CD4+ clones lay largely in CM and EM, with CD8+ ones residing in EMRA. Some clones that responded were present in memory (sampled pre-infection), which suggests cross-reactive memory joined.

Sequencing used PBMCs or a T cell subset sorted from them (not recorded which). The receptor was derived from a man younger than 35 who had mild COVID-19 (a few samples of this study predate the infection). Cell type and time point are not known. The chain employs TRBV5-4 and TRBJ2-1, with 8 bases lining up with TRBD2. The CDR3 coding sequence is TGTGCCAGCAGCCCCACTAGCGGCCACAATGAGCAGTTCTTC. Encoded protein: CASSPTSGHNEQFF.